A single count supports the clone carrying this T cell receptor beta chain. Its specificity is not known. This sample was taken from a study of CD8 T cells in ankylosing spondylitis. The study's findings and limits: Made up of under 10 highly homologous variants, a TCR beta motif appeared characteristic of ankylosing spondylitis blood. As for the disease-linked clones, they showed a CD8+ phenotype and occurred at relatively low frequencies in peripheral blood. In reactive arthritis synovial fluid and blood, some motif variants had been reported before.

TCRdb recomputed calls from the 5' RACE reads with MiXCR, one row per CDR3 protein. The sample holds approximately 400,000 distinct CDR3 sequences, roughly 18% seen once. This TCR derives from a male donor with ankylosing spondylitis. What was sequenced was blood, either unsorted or a sorted T cell fraction (not recorded which).

CDR3 protein: CSAPRSAGQPQHF. The CDR3 nucleotides are TGCAGTGCTCCCAGGTCGGCAGGTCAGCCCCAGCATTTT. V and J are TRBV20-1 and TRBJ1-5; no definite D call. Trimming left V 5 bases short and J 6 bases short, with 14 bases between. The germline CDR1 and CDR2 sequences are DFQATT and SNEGSKA (reference sequence). The CDR3 length is 13 residues.